These T cell receptor beta chains were read from a single sample in a study of blood T cells in healthy people across ages. TCRdb ran MiXCR on the 5' RACE reads and lists one entry per CDR3 protein. The table shows fewer than 1,000,000 distinct CDR3 sequences, with 44% occurring only once. Sequenced input: blood. The source is a man between 60 and 75 years old in good health. The CDR3 runs from the conserved cysteine through the conserved F or W. Fields, in order: D gene, V gene, clone size, J gene, CDR3 DNA, CDR3 protein. D genes are given only for firm matches. The size field is filled for only some rows; it gives once, few, many or a size class.

>NA|TRBV7-2|NA|TRBJ2-5
TGTGCCAGCAGCCCCGAGGGAACCTCCGTGCAGTACTTC
CASSPEGTSVQYF
>TRBD1|TRBV7-2|few|TRBJ1-5
TGTGCCAGCAGCTCCGGGACAGGGATGTCTCAGCCCCAGCATTTT
CASSSGTGMSQPQHF
>NA|TRBV10-3|few|TRBJ1-5
TGTGCCATCAGTGAGTCGTTAGGGGTTCAGCCCCAGCATTTT
CAISESLGVQPQHF
>TRBD1|TRBV14|NA|TRBJ2-7
TGTGCCAGCAGCCAACTCGGGACAGGGAGATCCTACGAGCAGTACTTC
CASSQLGTGRSYEQYF
>NA|TRBV10-3|NA|TRBJ1-4
TGTGCCATCAGTCCCGGGACCACTAGCGAAAAACTGTTTTTT
CAISPGTTSEKLFF
>NA|TRBV18|few|TRBJ2-1
TGTGCCAGCTCACAAAACCTAGTCAATGAGCAGTTCTTC
CASSQNLVNEQFF
>NA|TRBV7-2|few|TRBJ2-5
TGTGCCAGCAGCTCTGTCGCTGTCGCTTCGGCCCAGTACTTC
CASSSVAVASAQYF
>TRBD2|TRBV11-2|few|TRBJ2-7
TGTGCCAGCAGCTCGTTTCCCGGGACTAGCGGGGCTCACTCCTACGAGCAGTACTTC
CASSSFPGTSGAHSYEQYF
>NA|TRBV27|NA|TRBJ2-3
TGTGCCAGCAGTTTATCCCCTCCCGGGAGCGTAGATACGCAGTATTTT
CASSLSPPGSVDTQYF
>TRBD2|TRBV20-1|NA|TRBJ2-7
TGCAGTGCTAGCCTCGGGGGGGGTTCTTACGAGCAGTACTTC
CSASLGGGSYEQYF
>TRBD1|TRBV7-2|NA|TRBJ1-6
TGTGCCAGCAGCTTAGCGGGACAGGGCTTTAGGAGACCCCTCCACTTT
CASSLAGQGFRRPLHF
>TRBD2|TRBV11-3|NA|TRBJ2-3
TGTGCCAGCAGCTGGACTAGCGGGGGGTTAGATACGCAGTATTTT
CASSWTSGGLDTQYF